Below are 24 T cell receptor beta chains sequenced from a single sample in a study of a mutant IDH1 vaccine in newly diagnosed glioma. Clones were read by immunoSEQ multiplex PCR, and TCRdb kept only the in-frame ones, dropping some. This table holds fewer than 75,000 clones, 84% found once. Their antigen targets remain unknown. Time point defined: week 11, during vaccination. Every vaccine dose comprised 300 ug of mutant IDH1 20-mer peptide plus topical imiquimod. The specimen was PBMCs, collected from a glioma patient whose treatment included an IDH1 peptide vaccine. Receptors were obtained from a woman aged 50 to 65 with glioma.

The V and J genes are TRBV20-1 and TRBJ2-1; D call uncertain. V was trimmed by 8 bases and J by 7 bases, leaving 9 bases between them. Germline CDR1 and CDR2: DFQATT and SNEGSKA (reference sequence). The CDR3 has 10 residues. The CDR3 DNA is TGCAGTACGCAGAGAAATGAGCAGTTCTTC. Residues: CSTQRNEQFF.

This clone was observed a single time. The V and J genes are TRBV10-3 and TRBJ1-1; D is perhaps TRBD1 (5 bases). V shed 4 bases and J shed 1 base, with 10 bases lying between them. Germline CDR1 is ENHRY and CDR2 is SYGVKD. The CDR3 runs to 14 residues. The CDR3 loop reads CAISGSDTNTEAFF. The CDR3 coding sequence is TGTGCCATCAGTGGCTCGGACACGAACACTGAAGCTTTCTTT.

This clone has more than one count but fewer than ten. The CDR3 DNA sequence: TGTGCCACTTCACAGGGGCGCAATCAGCCCCAGCATTTT. Protein sequence: CATSQGRNQPQHF. This rearrangement joins TRBV19 to TRBJ1-5; 7 bases fit TRBD1. The length of the CDR3 is 13 residues. J was trimmed by 2 bases and V by 10 bases; bases with no gene match: 5. From germline, CDR1 is LNHDA and CDR2 SQIVND (reference sequence).

The J gene is TRBJ2-1, the V gene TRBV5-4; 12 positions agree with TRBD2. V was pared by 4 bases and J by 0 bases, with 2 bases of the junction left unmatched. Germline V gene lookup returns CDR1 SGHNT and CDR2 YYREEE (reference sequence). The CDR3 consists of 16 residues. CDR3: CASSRGLAGSYNEQFF. The CDR3 DNA reads TGTGCCAGCAGCCGGGGACTAGCGGGCTCCTACAATGAGCAGTTCTTC.

The rearrangement links TRBV30 to TRBJ1-2; 11 bases match TRBD1. The trim removed 7 bases at V and 4 bases at J, leaving 11 bases unmatched. Germline CDR1 reads GTSNPN; CDR2 reads SVGIG (reference sequence). The CDR3 runs to 15 residues. CDR3 DNA: TGTGCCTATAGGACAGGGGGCACGAGCGGCTATGGCTACACCTTC. Amino acids: CAYRTGGTSGYGYTF.

The gene calls are TRBV20-1 and TRBJ2-3; D remains ambiguous. The CDR3 is 11 residues long. CDR1 and CDR2 (germline): DFQATT, SNEGSKA (reference sequence). Trimming stripped 5 bases from V and 6 bases from J, with 9 bases between. This chain's CDR3 is CSAPDLDTQYF. CDR3 nucleotide sequence: TGCAGTGCTCCCGACTTGGATACGCAGTATTTT.

This sequence joins TRBV18 and TRBJ2-5; TRBD2 is a possible D gene (6 bases). CDR1 is KGHSH and CDR2 is LQKENI in the germline V gene. The V and J ends lost 1 base and 1 base respectively, with 10 bases between them. The CDR3 has 15 residues. CDR3 sequence (DNA): TGTGCCAGCTCACCACTCGGAGGGGCCCAAGAGACCCAGTACTTC. Translated, it gives CASSPLGGAQETQYF.

This chain joins TRBV5-1 and TRBJ2-1; D uncertain. V lost 1 base, J lost 1 base, and 6 bases lay in between. Looked up from germline, CDR1 is SGHRS and CDR2 is YFSETQ. The CDR3 is 14 amino acids. The CDR3 region is CASSLRKSYNEQFF. In nucleotides, the CDR3 is TGCGCCAGCAGCTTGAGGAAGTCCTACAATGAGCAGTTCTTC. Combining the CDR3 with reference TRBV5-1 and TRBJ2-1 gives the whole variable domain KAGVTQTPRYLIKTRGQQVTLSCSPISGHRSVSWYQQTPGQGLQFLFEYFSETQRNKGNFPGRFSGRQFSNSRSEMNVSTLELGDSALYLCASSLRKSYNEQFFGPGTRLTVL.

The CDR3 coding sequence is TGTGCCAGCTCATCAAACAGGGGTGCGGGCGTCGAGCAGTACTTC. It is translated as CASSSNRGAGVEQYF. The V gene is TRBV18, the J gene TRBJ2-7, with 7 bases lining up with TRBD1. The junction had 13 bases not matched to a gene; V was cut back by 5 bases and J by 6 bases. This CDR3 contains 15 residues. Germline CDR1 KGHSH, CDR2 LQKENI.

The chain has TRBV6-4 and TRBJ1-1; D is uncertain. Looked up from germline, CDR1 is MRHNA and CDR2 is SNTAGT. This CDR3 has 13 residues. The ends were cut back, 0 bases at V and 1 base at J, with 3 bases in the middle. CDR3 sequence reads: CASSDSGNTEAFF. The CDR3, as DNA: TGTGCCAGCAGTGACTCAGGGAACACTGAAGCTTTCTTT.

On this clone: The germline gene is not matched at one end of the junction; a read error may be the cause. This rearrangement joins TRBV11-3 to TRBJ2-7, with TRBD1 as a possible D gene (6 bases). Germline V gene data show CDR1 as SGHNT and CDR2 as YENEEA. CDR3 size: 14 residues. CDR3 amino acids: CASTLGGRGYEQYF. The CDR3 bases are TGTGCCAGCACCTTAGGAGGCAGGGGCTACGAGCAGTACTTC. The variable domain in full, completed from reference TRBV11-3 and TRBJ2-7, reads EAGVVQSPRYKIIEKKQPVAFWCNPISGHNTLYWYLQNLGQGPELLIRYENEEAVDDSQLPKDRFSAERLKGVDSTLKIQPAELGDSAVYLCASTLGGRGYEQYFGPGTRLTVT.

The chain has TRBV13 and TRBJ2-1; 10 bases line up with TRBD2. CDR1 is PRHDT, CDR2 FYEKMQ, per germline (reference sequence). The CDR3 runs 15 residues. The V and J ends lost 6 bases and 2 bases, in that order; junction bases with no gene match: 4. DNA for the CDR3: TGTGCCAGCAGTCAGAGCGGGGGGGCCTACAATGAGCAGTTCTTC. Its protein is CASSQSGGAYNEQFF.

This chain links TRBV30 with TRBJ1-2, with D unresolved. Germline V gene data show CDR1 as GTSNPN and CDR2 as SVGIG (reference sequence). Trimming removed 3 bases from V and 4 bases from J, with 18 bases in between. This CDR3 spans 15 amino acids. CDR3 coding DNA: TGTGCCTGGAGCCCTGCGGACCGTCTCCTCTATGGCTACACCTTC. Translation: CAWSPADRLLYGYTF.

The chain is built from TRBV11-2 and TRBJ1-1; D is possibly TRBD1 (6 bases). Trimming stripped 4 bases from V and 2 bases from J, with 11 bases between. CDR3 size: 14 residues. Germline V lookup: CDR1 SGHAT, CDR2 FQNNGV. The CDR3 bases are TGTGCCAGCAGCTGGGGTGGGGGCAACACTGAAGCTTTCTTT. It codes for CASSWGGGNTEAFF.

The gene calls are TRBV28 and TRBJ1-1; D may be TRBD1 (5 bases). The V and J ends lost 4 bases and 8 bases respectively, with 14 bases between them. There are 13 residues in the CDR3. Germline V gene data show CDR1 as MDHEN and CDR2 as SYDVKM. CDR3 protein: CASSWVGRGEAFF. Written as DNA, the CDR3 is TGTGCCAGCAGTTGGGTCGGCCGGGGCGAAGCTTTCTTT.

V and J are TRBV12-5 and TRBJ2-7; D may correspond to TRBD1 or TRBD2 (6 bases each). This CDR3 contains 13 residues. V shed 7 bases and J shed 1 base, with 11 bases lying between them. Germline CDR1 reads LGHNT; CDR2 reads FRNRAP. CDR3 nucleotides: TGTGCTAGTGTCCAGGGGAGGTCCTACGAGCAGTACTTC. Translated, it gives CASVQGRSYEQYF.

The chain recombines TRBV5-1 with TRBJ2-2; D is tentatively TRBD1 or TRBD2 (5 bases each). The V gene lost 0 bases and the J gene lost 6 bases, with 15 bases spanning the gap. CDR1 and CDR2 (germline): SGHRS, YFSETQ. The CDR3 has 16 residues. Here the CDR3 reads CASSLESLGTAGELFF. The CDR3 DNA reads as TGCGCCAGCAGCTTGGAATCACTTGGGACGGCCGGGGAGCTGTTTTTT.

The chain is built from TRBV27 and TRBJ2-7; 11 bases line up with TRBD1. CDR3 length: 16 amino acids. Germline assignment: CDR1 MNHEY and CDR2 SMNVEV (reference sequence). Losses at the gene ends were 4 bases for V and 0 bases for J; bases not matched to a gene: 5. This CDR3 is CASSSAGTGGSYEQYF. The CDR3 DNA is TGTGCCAGCAGTTCGGCCGGGACAGGGGGCTCCTACGAGCAGTACTTC.

The chain carries TRBV5-4 and TRBJ2-7; D call uncertain. V was cut by 0 bases and J by 5 bases, with 12 bases left in between. Germline V gene lookup returns CDR1 SGHNT and CDR2 YYREEE (reference sequence). There are 14 residues in the CDR3. CDR3 bases: TGTGCCAGCAGCTTGGGGGATGGGGTGGACGAGCAGTACTTC. Translation: CASSLGDGVDEQYF.

The V call is TRBV7-6, the J call TRBJ1-1; 7 bases agree with TRBD1. CDR3 length equals 14 residues. After removal of 5 bases from V and 5 bases from J, the junction contained 8 bases not matched to a gene. In germline, CDR1 is SGHVS, CDR2 FNYEAQ. In DNA, the CDR3 is TGTGCCAGCAGCGGATCACAGGGGAGGACTGAAGCTTTCTTT. Translated: CASSGSQGRTEAFF.

This chain uses TRBV7-9 with TRBJ1-5; D unclear. The germline V and J ends were trimmed by 3 bases and 7 bases, with 13 bases remaining between them. CDR3 length equals 14 residues. Germline lookup yields CDR1 SEHNR and CDR2 FQNEAQ (reference sequence). CDR3 residues: CASSFLTPEQPQHF. The CDR3 DNA sequence: TGTGCCAGCAGCTTCCTTACGCCCGAACAGCCCCAGCATTTT.

This clone has only one observation. J is TRBJ2-2 and V is TRBV7-3; D is tentatively TRBD1 or TRBD2 (5 bases each). This CDR3 comprises 15 residues. V was pared by 8 bases and J by 4 bases, with 17 bases between. The V gene's germline CDR1 is SGHTA and CDR2 FQGTGA. CDR3 DNA sequence: TGTGCCAGCGGCCTCGGGGCAGGACGCACCGGGGAGCTGTTTTTT. This sequence encodes CASGLGAGRTGELFF.

In its sample, this clone was seen once. The V gene is TRBV2, the J gene TRBJ1-4, with D possibly TRBD1 on 5 matching bases. V gave up 5 bases and J gave up 7 bases, with 23 bases separating them. CDR3 length: 17 amino acids. The germline V gene encodes CDR1 SNHLY and CDR2 FYNNEI. The CDR3 DNA sequence: TGTGCCAGCAGTCCCGGACATAGTACTTCAACGGGTGAAAAACTGTTTTTT. It yields the protein CASSPGHSTSTGEKLFF.

The V call is TRBV6-4, the J call TRBJ2-7, with 14 bases identical to TRBD2. V shed 6 bases, J shed 2 bases, and the junction held 9 bases outside the gene matches. The CDR3 has 17 amino acids. Germline CDR1 is MRHNA and CDR2 is SNTAGT. The CDR3: CASSWTSGGHDAYEQYF. The CDR3 nucleotides read TGTGCCAGCAGCTGGACTAGCGGGGGGCATGATGCCTACGAGCAGTACTTC.